The sequence of this T cell receptor (beta chain) was determined in a study of blood T cell repertoires in COVID-19. V was cut by 4 bases and J by 3 bases, with 10 bases left in between. Looked up from germline, CDR1 is LNHNV and CDR2 is YYDKDF (reference sequence). The CDR3 spans 15 residues. Generated by immunoSEQ multiplex PCR, the TCRdb table keeps only in-frame clones and is missing some. Among about 200,000 clones listed, under 90% were seen once. The gene calls are TRBV15 and TRBJ2-6; D unclear. Sequenced input: peripheral blood. The clonotype was recovered from a man aged 40-49 years with acute or convalescent COVID-19. CDR3 region: CATSKAGFGANVLTF. CDR3 sequence (DNA): TGTGCCACCAGCAAAGCAGGCTTTGGGGCCAACGTCCTGACTTTC.